These 32 T cell receptor beta chains share one sample of origin, sequenced in a study of T cells in Graves' hyperthyroidism and ophthalmopathy. RNA transcripts provided the source from which TCR beta CDR3 regions were amplified. During a first-round RT-PCR of the TCR CDR3, the HTBI primer set was used. TCRdb re-derived calls from the multiplex PCR reads in MiXCR, one entry per CDR3 protein. Of roughly 100,000 distinct CDR3 sequences listed, 45% to 50% are singletons. Sequenced input: blood. Receptors originate from a man aged 40-55 years with Graves' hyperthyroidism.

The gene calls are TRBV2 and TRBJ2-7; no clear D. The V gene lost 7 bases and the J gene lost 2 bases, with 12 bases spanning the gap. Germline V gene lookup returns CDR1 SNHLY and CDR2 FYNNEI. This CDR3 spans 13 amino acids. As DNA, the CDR3 is TGTGCCAGCACGCAGAGATCCCCCTACGAGCAGTACTTC. Translation: CASTQRSPYEQYF.

In this sample, this clonotype turned up many times. The genes are TRBV7-9 and TRBJ2-7; D might be TRBD2 (6 bases). Trimming removed 1 base from V and 3 bases from J, with 10 bases in between. This CDR3 has 14 amino acids. Germline V gene sequence: CDR1 SEHNR, CDR2 FQNEAQ (reference sequence). CDR3 amino acids: CASSLVADYYEQYF. CDR3 nucleotide sequence: TGTGCCAGCAGCTTAGTAGCGGACTACTACGAGCAGTACTTC. Combining the CDR3 with reference TRBV7-9 and TRBJ2-7 gives the whole variable domain DTGVSQNPRHKITKRGQNVTFRCDPISEHNRLYWYRQTLGQGPEFLTYFQNEAQLEKSRLLSDRFSAERPKGSFSTLEIQRTEQGDSAMYLCASSLVADYYEQYFGPGTRLTVT.

This clonotype was picked up many times. This rearrangement joins TRBV6-6 to TRBJ1-4, with 8 nucleotides matching TRBD1. The length of the CDR3 is 15 residues. Germline V gene lookup returns CDR1 MNHNY and CDR2 SVGAGI (reference sequence). V dropped 4 bases and J dropped 2; count of bases not matched to a gene: 3. The CDR3 loop reads CASSSRTGTNEKLFF. CDR3 DNA: TGTGCCAGCAGTTCTCGGACAGGGACTAATGAAAAACTGTTTTTT.

In its sample, this clonotype was seen many times. This chain links TRBV4-1 with TRBJ2-7; 12 bases are shared with TRBD2. V lost 3 bases to trimming and J lost 3 bases; unmatched junction nucleotides: 3. There are 15 residues in the CDR3. CDR1 MGHRA and CDR2 YSYEKL come from the germline V gene. CDR3 amino acids: CASSQLAGGIYEQYF. For the CDR3, the DNA is TGCGCCAGCAGCCAGCTAGCGGGGGGGATCTACGAGCAGTACTTC.

This chain links TRBV11-3 with TRBJ1-4, with 7 bases that match TRBD1. V was clipped by 0 bases and J by 4 bases; unmatched bases: 8. The CDR3 covers 17 residues. Looked up from germline, CDR1 is SGHNT and CDR2 is YENEEA. CDR3 loop: CASSLDHKGALNEKLFF. The CDR3 DNA follows: TGTGCCAGCAGCTTAGATCATAAGGGGGCGCTTAATGAAAAACTGTTTTTT.

The rearrangement links TRBV11-3 to TRBJ2-7; D unclear. CDR1 and CDR2 (germline): SGHNT, YENEEA. The CDR3 runs to 13 residues. The V and J ends lost 5 bases and 3 bases respectively, with 11 bases between them. As DNA, the CDR3 is TGTGCCAGCAGCCGAAAAGGGATCTACGAGCAGTACTTC. Its translation is CASSRKGIYEQYF. Full variable domain (missing parts from reference TRBV11-3 and TRBJ2-7): EAGVVQSPRYKIIEKKQPVAFWCNPISGHNTLYWYLQNLGQGPELLIRYENEEAVDDSQLPKDRFSAERLKGVDSTLKIQPAELGDSAVYLCASSRKGIYEQYFGPGTRLTVT.

CDR3 sequence: CASSDWTGADTQYF. CDR3 DNA: TGCGCCAGCAGTGACTGGACTGGTGCAGATACGCAGTATTTT. The chain has TRBV10-2 and TRBJ2-3, with a possible D match to TRBD2 (5 bases). CDR3 length: 14 residues. The V gene's germline CDR1 is WSHSY and CDR2 SAAADI. Trimming stripped 3 bases from V and 4 bases from J, with 11 bases between.

The chain is built from TRBV27 and TRBJ2-7; a weak D match, TRBD1 (6 bases). CDR3 length: 13 residues. Looked up from germline, CDR1 is MNHEY and CDR2 is SMNVEV (reference sequence). V was cut by 1 base and J by 4 bases, with 8 bases left in between. In DNA form, the CDR3 reads TGTGCCAGCAGTTTATTTCAGGGGTACGAGCAGTACTTC. Translated, it gives CASSLFQGYEQYF.

This clonotype showed up many times. The CDR3 spells CASSLGTLYNEQFF. CDR3 nucleotide sequence: TGCGCCAGCAGCTTGGGAACTTTATACAATGAGCAGTTCTTC. The chain carries TRBV5-1 and TRBJ2-1, with D unclear. The CDR3 is 14 residues long. CDR1 and CDR2 (germline): SGHRS, YFSETQ. V was cut by 0 bases and J by 4 bases, with 8 bases left in between.

For this clonotype: The CDR3 end shows no conserved phenylalanine or tryptophan, and so a read error is likely. The chain combines TRBV19 with TRBJ1-1; D not certain. Per the germline V gene, CDR1 is LNHDA and CDR2 is SQIVND (reference sequence). CDR3 length: 13 residues. CDR3 sequence: CASRRRANTEAFC. The CDR3 DNA reads as TGTGCCAGTAGAAGGCGGGCCAACACTGAGGCTTTCTGT.

This chain connects TRBV7-6 to TRBJ2-7; 12 positions match TRBD2. The CDR3 has 14 residues. V lost 3 bases to trimming and J lost 11 bases; unmatched junction nucleotides: 8. The germline gives CDR1 SGHVS, CDR2 FNYEAQ. CDR3 sequence: CASSFSSGRAGEYF. The CDR3 region has the DNA TGTGCCAGCAGCTTCTCTAGCGGGAGGGCCGGAGAGTACTTC.

This chain joins TRBV5-4 and TRBJ1-2; no reliable D call. The CDR3 length is 12 residues. Per germline, CDR1 SGHNT and CDR2 YYREEE (reference sequence). Trimming took off 4 bases at V and 3 bases at J, with 7 bases between the two ends. The DNA for the CDR3 is TGTGCCAGCAGCCCGGCGGACTATGGCTACACCTTC. It yields the protein CASSPADYGYTF.

CDR3 coding DNA: TGCAGTGCTAGGGGACACCCCGGGAGCAATCAGCCCCAGCATTTT. It codes for CSARGHPGSNQPQHF. The chain has TRBV20-1 and TRBJ1-5; tentative D call: TRBD1 (6 bases). The CDR3 extends over 15 amino acids. V was cut by 3 bases and J by 1 base, with 13 bases left in between. Germline CDR1 and CDR2: DFQATT and SNEGSKA (reference sequence).

The table lists this clonotype with many counts. This chain uses TRBV19 with TRBJ1-2, with TRBD1 as a possible D gene (5 bases). The V gene lost 5 bases and the J gene lost 8 bases, with 18 bases spanning the gap. CDR1 and CDR2 (germline): LNHDA, SQIVND (reference sequence). This CDR3 spans 14 amino acids. CDR3 residues: CASSLRDRRGGYTF. CDR3 nucleotides: TGTGCCAGTAGTCTCCGGGACCGCCGTGGAGGCTACACCTTC.

This clonotype was picked up many times. The chain uses TRBV4-1 and TRBJ1-6; D is undetermined. CDR1 MGHRA and CDR2 YSYEKL come from the germline V gene. The CDR3 spans 15 residues. The V and J ends lost 4 bases and 8 bases respectively, with 15 bases between them. As DNA, the CDR3 is TGCGCCAGCAGCCGCTATAGGGCATCGGATTCACCCCTCCACTTT. Translation: CASSRYRASDSPLHF.

The gene calls are TRBV29-1 and TRBJ1-2, with D possibly matching TRBD1 (6 bases). The CDR3 contains 12 residues. The V end lost 4 bases, the J end lost 4 bases, and 10 bases lay between the germline ends. Germline CDR1 is SQVTM and CDR2 is ANQGSEA. The CDR3 protein is CSVGGGPYGYTF. The CDR3 region has the DNA TGCAGCGTTGGGGGGGGGCCCTATGGCTACACCTTC.

This chain joins TRBV2 and TRBJ2-2, with D perhaps TRBD1 (6 bases). This CDR3 contains 15 residues. The V gene lost 8 bases and the J gene lost 0 bases, with 13 bases spanning the gap. The germline V gene encodes CDR1 SNHLY and CDR2 FYNNEI. The CDR3 is CASGQDSSNTGELFF. DNA of the CDR3: TGTGCCAGCGGCCAGGACAGTTCGAACACCGGGGAGCTGTTTTTT.

This clonotype was counted only a few times. This rearrangement joins TRBV28 to TRBJ2-5; TRBD1 might be the D (6 bases). Looked up from germline, CDR1 is MDHEN and CDR2 is SYDVKM. V was cut by 2 bases and J by 4 bases, with 14 bases left in between. The CDR3 consists of 15 residues. The CDR3 region is CASSLTGGRRETQYF. In DNA form, the CDR3 reads TGTGCCAGCAGTTTAACTGGGGGCAGGCGAGAGACCCAGTACTTC.

The chain couples TRBV2 to TRBJ1-6; D not certain. The CDR3 runs to 17 residues. V lost 7 bases and J lost 4, with 20 bases in between. Germline lookup yields CDR1 SNHLY and CDR2 FYNNEI. The CDR3 coding sequence is TGTGCCAGCACCCGGAACCCCCTGCGGAGTTATAATTCACCCCTCCACTTT. It yields the protein CASTRNPLRSYNSPLHF.

This clonotype was counted ten times or more. V and J are TRBV12-3 or TRBV12-4 and TRBJ2-7, with TRBD1 as a possible D gene (6 bases). The germline V and J ends were trimmed by 2 bases and 2 bases, with 13 bases remaining between them. CDR3 size: 15 residues. This CDR3 is CASSLRQGSAYEQYF. The CDR3 DNA sequence: TGTGCCAGCAGTTTAAGGCAGGGGAGCGCCTACGAGCAGTACTTC.

This clonotype was recorded many times. This sequence joins TRBV2 and TRBJ2-3, with 7 bases matching TRBD1. Losses at the gene ends were 10 bases for V and 5 bases for J; bases not matched to a gene: 15. In germline, CDR1 is SNHLY, CDR2 FYNNEI. This CDR3 spans 15 amino acids. CDR3 in DNA: TGTGCCACAACACAGGGGCCCTATCGGGTAGATACGCAGTATTTT. Translated, it gives CATTQGPYRVDTQYF.

V usage is TRBV9 and J usage is TRBJ2-1, with 11 bases matching TRBD2. Trimming took 4 bases from V and 6 from J; bases not matched to a gene: 6. Germline loops: CDR1 SGDLS, CDR2 YYNGEE. This CDR3 contains 15 residues. The chain's CDR3 is CASSFLAGGRNEQFF. The DNA of the CDR3 is TGTGCCAGCAGCTTCCTAGCGGGGGGTCGCAATGAGCAGTTCTTC.

The V and J genes are TRBV30 and TRBJ1-5; unclear D gene. V lost 2 bases and J 3 bases, leaving 8 bases between the germline ends. The CDR3 length is 13 residues. CDR1 and CDR2 (germline): GTSNPN, SVGIG (reference sequence). CDR3 nucleotides: TGTGCCTGGAGTAAAGGGATCAATCAGCCCCAGCATTTT. Its protein is CAWSKGINQPQHF. The full variable domain, in which reference TRBV30 and TRBJ1-5 provide the parts outside the CDR3, is SQTIHQWPATLVQPVGSPLSLECTVEGTSNPNLYWYRQAAGRGLQLLFYSVGIGQISSEVPQNLSASRPQDRQFILSSKKLLLSDSGFYLCAWSKGINQPQHFGDGTRLSIL.

This clonotype was picked up many times. The chain employs TRBV28 and TRBJ2-6; D unresolved. The CDR3 has 12 residues. V shed 5 bases and J shed 2 bases, with 1 base lying between them. Germline lookup yields CDR1 MDHEN and CDR2 SYDVKM. Here the CDR3 reads CASSTGANVLTF. CDR3 sequence (DNA): TGTGCCAGCAGTACTGGGGCCAACGTCCTGACTTTC.

CDR3 sequence (DNA): TGTGCCACCAGCAGGCCCCCCAATCCCTACGAGCAGTACTTC. Its translation is CATSRPPNPYEQYF. This chain uses TRBV15 with TRBJ2-7, with D unresolved. This CDR3 region has 14 residues. Trimming took 3 bases from V and 2 from J, leaving 11 bases between them. CDR1 is LNHNV, CDR2 YYDKDF, per germline (reference sequence).

In its sample, this clonotype was seen a few times. The chain employs TRBV20-1 and TRBJ2-5; TRBD2 agrees at 11 bases. V shed 2 bases and J 5 bases; nucleotides not matched to a gene: 10. This CDR3 region has 16 residues. The germline CDR1 and CDR2 sequences are DFQATT and SNEGSKA (reference sequence). The CDR3 nucleotides are TGCAGTGCTAGATCTGGGCTAGCGGGAGGTGGGGAGACCCAGTACTTC. The encoded protein is CSARSGLAGGGETQYF.

Turning to this clonotype: This clone may be a read error of a much larger clone one base away. J is TRBJ2-1 and V is TRBV5-6, with D unclear. Germline V gene lookup returns CDR1 SGHDT and CDR2 YYEEEE. The CDR3 covers 13 residues. CDR3 residues: CASSLGANNEQLF. The CDR3 coding sequence is TGTGCCAGCAGCTTAGGTGCCAACAATGAGCAGCTCTTC. The variable domain in full, with the rest retrieved from reference TRBV5-6 and TRBJ2-1, is DAGVTQSPTHLIKTRGQQVTLRCSPKSGHDTVSWYQQALGQGPQFIFQYYEEEERQRGNFPDRFSGHQFPNYSSELNVNALLLGDSALYLCASSLGANNEQLFGPGTRLTVL.

This clonotype was recorded at least ten times. This chain connects TRBV20-1 to TRBJ1-1, with TRBD1 as a possible D gene (6 bases). Trimming cost V 6 bases and J 1 base, with 21 bases left between them. This CDR3 region has 16 residues. Germline V gene sequence: CDR1 DFQATT, CDR2 SNEGSKA (reference sequence). The CDR3 DNA is TGCAGTGCAATTAGGGGCAGGGGTTCTACGAACACTGAAGCTTTCTTT. Translating it yields CSAIRGRGSTNTEAFF.

The chain recombines TRBV7-9 with TRBJ1-1; TRBD1 is a possible D gene (5 bases). V was shortened by 2 bases and J by 7 bases, with 8 bases between the two germline ends. Germline V gene lookup returns CDR1 SEHNR and CDR2 FQNEAQ (reference sequence). The CDR3 totals 12 residues. CDR3 in DNA: TGTGCCAGCAGCTTATGGGACGGTGAAGCTTTCTTT. The encoded protein is CASSLWDGEAFF.

This clonotype has ten or more counts. V usage is TRBV15 and J usage is TRBJ2-7; TRBD1 is a possible D gene (7 bases). The V end was cut by 5 bases, the J end by 7 bases, with 33 bases between. The length of the CDR3 is 19 residues. The germline gives CDR1 LNHNV, CDR2 YYDKDF (reference sequence). CDR3 in DNA: TGTGCCACCAGCCCACAGGGGTCCTCAATACGTACGGGGGAAGGGGAGCAGTACTTC. Encoded protein: CATSPQGSSIRTGEGEQYF. Based on the CDR3 plus reference TRBV15 and TRBJ2-7, the full variable domain is DAMVIQNPRYQVTQFGKPVTLSCSQTLNHNVMYWYQQKSSQAPKLLFHYYDKDFNNEADTPDNFQSRRPNTSFCFLDIRSPGLGDTAMYLCATSPQGSSIRTGEGEQYFGPGTRLTVT.

This clonotype was counted many times. This chain connects TRBV2 to TRBJ2-2; 8 nucleotides align to TRBD2. Germline-derived CDR1 and CDR2 are SNHLY and FYNNEI. The ends lost 6 bases at V and 1 base at J; junction bases unmatched: 7. The CDR3 is 16 residues long. DNA of the CDR3: TGTGCCAGCAGCCCCTCGGGGGGGAGGAACACCGGGGAGCTGTTTTTT. The encoded protein is CASSPSGGRNTGELFF.

This clonotype was seen at least ten times. J is TRBJ2-1 and V is TRBV7-2, with D unclear. Between the trimmed V and J ends, which lost 3 bases and 9 bases, there was a span of 9 bases. The CDR3 contains 12 residues. CDR1 is SGHTA and CDR2 is FQGNSA in the germline V gene. The CDR3 region is CASSFRWGEQFF. CDR3 DNA: TGTGCCAGCAGCTTCAGGTGGGGTGAGCAGTTCTTC.